The 26 T cell receptor beta chains in this list originate from one sample, sequenced in a study of cytomegalovirus exposure and HLA in healthy donors. TCRdb keeps only in-frame clones here, not all; method: immunoSEQ multiplex PCR. This sample has some 98,000 clones, with roughly 89% found just once. The sample taken for sequencing was PBMCs. All receptors derive from a woman aged 25 to 45 in good health and CMV-seronegative.

The gene calls are TRBV6-5 and TRBJ2-7; 10 nucleotides agree with TRBD2. This CDR3 has 16 amino acids. Per germline, CDR1 MNHEY and CDR2 SVGAGI. The V segment lost 2 bases and the J segment 0 bases; nucleotides outside the gene matches: 4. The CDR3 nucleotides read TGTGCCAGCAGTTACAGGGGGACTAGCGACTCCTACGAGCAGTACTTC. Translating gives CASSYRGTSDSYEQYF.

The chain uses TRBV27 and TRBJ2-6; 11 bases line up with TRBD1. J gave up 2 bases and V 1 base, and 4 bases lay outside the gene matches. Germline V gene lookup returns CDR1 MNHEY and CDR2 SMNVEV (reference sequence). This CDR3 comprises 18 residues. CDR3 coding DNA: TGTGCCAGCAGTTTATTCGGACAGGGGGCGGCTGGGGCCAACGTCCTGACTTTC. Encoded protein: CASSLFGQGAAGANVLTF.

This sequence joins TRBV10-3 and TRBJ2-5, with a weak D call TRBD1 (7 bases). The CDR3 contains 15 residues. Trimming shortened V by 5 bases and J by 4 bases, and 17 bases separated the two germline ends. Germline lookup yields CDR1 ENHRY and CDR2 SYGVKD. CDR3 bases: TGTGCCATCAGTCGATTGACAGGGCGGGGAGAGACCCAGTACTTC. This gives the protein CAISRLTGRGETQYF.

The chain employs TRBV7-6 and TRBJ1-2, with no clear D. V shed 3 bases and J shed 7 bases, with 12 bases lying between them. Germline V gives CDR1 SGHVS, CDR2 FNYEAQ. CDR3 length: 13 residues. The CDR3 here is CASSFKGEGGYTF. The CDR3 DNA reads TGTGCCAGCAGCTTTAAGGGCGAGGGTGGCTACACCTTC.

V and J are TRBV5-1 and TRBJ2-5; 12 positions agree with TRBD2. Germline assignment: CDR1 SGHRS and CDR2 YFSETQ. The CDR3 contains 16 residues. The V gene end was trimmed by 0 bases and the J gene end by 5 bases; junction bases not matched to a gene: 5. The CDR3 bases are TGCGCCAGCAGCTTGGGAGGACTAGCGGGACTGGAGACCCAGTACTTC. It codes for CASSLGGLAGLETQYF.

The chain joins TRBV5-1 to TRBJ1-2; TRBD1 aligns across 10 bases. Germline trimming cut 4 bases from V and 6 bases from J; bases unmatched to any gene: 9. The CDR3 consists of 15 residues. Germline CDR1 SGHRS, CDR2 YFSETQ. Here the CDR3 DNA reads TGCGCCAGCAGCCCGGGGACAGGGGATCACAATGGCTACACCTTC. Translation gives CASSPGTGDHNGYTF. Based on the CDR3 plus reference TRBV5-1 and TRBJ1-2, the full variable domain is KAGVTQTPRYLIKTRGQQVTLSCSPISGHRSVSWYQQTPGQGLQFLFEYFSETQRNKGNFPGRFSGRQFSNSRSEMNVSTLELGDSALYLCASSPGTGDHNGYTFGSGTRLTVV.

Regarding this clone: Other DNA sequences of this sample code for an identical CDR3. The chain carries TRBV14 and TRBJ1-2; weak D call: TRBD1 (6 bases). Per the germline V gene, CDR1 is SGHDN and CDR2 is FVKESK. V was clipped by 4 bases and J by 4 bases, with 10 bases between them. The CDR3 is 13 residues long. CDR3 protein: CASSRDRSYGYTF. The CDR3 region has the DNA TGTGCCAGCAGCCGCGACAGGAGCTATGGCTACACCTTC.

The chain has TRBV13 and TRBJ1-5; D is possibly TRBD1 (6 bases). The CDR3 sequence is 19 residues long. CDR1 and CDR2 from the germline V gene are PRHDT and FYEKMQ (reference sequence). V was cut by 3 bases and J by 2 bases, with 23 bases left in between. The CDR3 nucleotides read TGTGCCAGCAGCTTGAGTAACGGACAGACTAATCTCGGCAATCAGCCCCAGCATTTT. Protein sequence: CASSLSNGQTNLGNQPQHF.

The rearrangement joins TRBV5-1 to TRBJ1-6; 9 bases map to TRBD1. Looked up from germline, CDR1 is SGHRS and CDR2 is YFSETQ. The CDR3 loop spans 14 amino acids. The V and J ends lost 2 bases and 10 bases, in that order; junction bases with no gene match: 4. In DNA, the CDR3 is TGCGCCAGCAGCTTACCGGGACAGGGCTCACCCCTCCACTTT. This sequence encodes CASSLPGQGSPLHF.

The genes are TRBV5-8 and TRBJ1-1, with TRBD1 matching over 10 bases. This CDR3 is built from 16 residues. The germline V gene has CDR1 SGHTS and CDR2 YDEGEE. J was trimmed by 3 bases and V by 1 base; bases with no gene match: 6. In DNA form, the CDR3 reads TGTGCCAGCAGCTTGAGGGGCGGGACAGGGGACACTGAAGCTTTCTTT. Its translation: CASSLRGGTGDTEAFF.

This clone has a handful of counts. This chain uses TRBV15 with TRBJ2-7; TRBD2 is a possible D gene (6 bases). The germline gives CDR1 LNHNV, CDR2 YYDKDF (reference sequence). V was cut by 2 bases and J by 6 bases, with 8 bases left in between. The CDR3 length is 12 residues. DNA for the CDR3: TGTGCCACCAGCAGAAGGAGGGGCGAGCAGTACTTC. Its translation is CATSRRRGEQYF.

V gene TRBV5-6 combines with J gene TRBJ2-7; tentatively, D is TRBD1 (6 bases). Germline CDR1 and CDR2: SGHDT and YYEEEE. Trimming stripped 4 bases from V and 1 base from J, with 18 bases between. The CDR3 runs 16 residues. The chain's CDR3 is CASSPDRDIGSYEQYF. CDR3 nucleotide sequence: TGTGCCAGCAGCCCTGACCGGGACATTGGATCCTACGAGCAGTACTTC.

The chain joins TRBV5-4 to TRBJ2-5; a weak D match, TRBD2 (7 bases). Germline CDR1 reads SGHNT; CDR2 reads YYREEE (reference sequence). CDR3 length equals 13 residues. Between the trimmed V and J ends, which lost 4 bases and 3 bases, there was a span of 10 bases. The chain's CDR3 is CASSRGGEETQYF. For the CDR3, the DNA is TGTGCCAGCAGCAGGGGGGGCGAAGAGACCCAGTACTTC.

This clone was seen a few times. The chain has TRBV6-5 and TRBJ1-6; a weak D match, TRBD1 (5 bases). Germline CDR1 reads MNHEY; CDR2 reads SVGAGI. The CDR3 spans 13 residues. Trimming removed 6 bases at V and 10 bases at J, with 13 bases between. The CDR3, as DNA: TGTGCCAGCAGAATACGGGACTCCTCACCCCTCCACTTT. Its protein product is CASRIRDSSPLHF.

The chain has TRBV6-5 and TRBJ2-2; D might be TRBD2 (5 bases). Trimming stripped 5 bases from V and 3 bases from J, with 13 bases between. Germline V gives CDR1 MNHEY, CDR2 SVGAGI. The CDR3 extends over 15 amino acids. CDR3 DNA: TGTGCCAGCAGTAAATTCCGGGGAGACACCGGGGAGCTGTTTTTT. Amino acid sequence: CASSKFRGDTGELFF.

The chain uses TRBV10-3 and TRBJ2-1; 11 bases fit TRBD2. This CDR3 is 19 amino acids long. CDR1 ENHRY and CDR2 SYGVKD come from the germline V gene. V was pared by 3 bases and J by 2 bases, with 12 bases of the junction left unmatched. DNA for the CDR3: TGTGCCATCAGTGAATGGAGGGGGACTAGCGGATCTCCCTACAATGAGCAGTTCTTC. Translating it yields CAISEWRGTSGSPYNEQFF.

The chain combines TRBV27 with TRBJ2-1; maybe TRBD2 (6 bases). The V gene's germline CDR1 is MNHEY and CDR2 SMNVEV (reference sequence). There are 16 residues in the CDR3. Trimming removed 4 bases from V and 2 bases from J, with 15 bases in between. The CDR3 here is CASSYSTGEAYNEQFF. The DNA for the CDR3 is TGTGCCAGCAGTTATTCCACGGGGGAGGCCTACAATGAGCAGTTCTTC.

This sequence joins TRBV7-3 and TRBJ2-3; the match to TRBD2 covers 9 bases. In germline, CDR1 is SGHTA, CDR2 FQGTGA. This CDR3 contains 14 residues. The J segment lost 4 bases and the V segment lost 1 base, leaving 0 bases of the junction unmatched. The CDR3 nucleotides read TGTGCCAGCAGCTTAAGCGGGAGGGCAGATACGCAGTATTTT. Translation gives CASSLSGRADTQYF.

This clone was recorded only once. The rearrangement links TRBV11-2 to TRBJ2-5; D gene ambiguous. V was clipped by 4 bases and J by 5 bases, with 14 bases between them. This CDR3 is built from 14 residues. Germline lookup yields CDR1 SGHAT and CDR2 FQNNGV. The CDR3 here is CASSSSRVEETQYF. For the CDR3, the DNA is TGTGCCAGCAGCTCGTCTCGGGTGGAGGAGACCCAGTACTTC.

The CDR3 spells CASSFGAGTGELFF. Here the CDR3 DNA reads TGCGCCAGCAGCTTCGGGGCGGGGACCGGGGAGCTGTTTTTT. This chain links TRBV5-1 with TRBJ2-2; perhaps TRBD2 as D (6 bases). V shed 2 bases and J shed 5 bases, with 10 bases lying between them. The germline V gene encodes CDR1 SGHRS and CDR2 YFSETQ. The CDR3 consists of 14 residues.

This chain links TRBV11-2 with TRBJ2-3, with D maybe TRBD1 (6 bases). V was pared by 1 base and J by 6 bases, with 14 bases between. CDR1 SGHAT and CDR2 FQNNGV come from the germline V gene. The CDR3 is made up of 15 amino acids. The CDR3 DNA is TGTGCCAGCAGCTTAGCAGGGGCCATTGGGGATACGCAGTATTTT. As protein: CASSLAGAIGDTQYF.

The genes are TRBV4-2 and TRBJ2-1, with a tentative D call TRBD1 (6 bases). CDR3 length: 16 residues. The V gene lost 5 bases and the J gene lost 3 bases, with 17 bases spanning the gap. Germline CDR1 and CDR2: LGHNA and YNFKEQ. Here the CDR3 DNA reads TGTGCCAGCAGCAACCGTGCCGGGACATTCTACAATGAGCAGTTCTTC. This encodes CASSNRAGTFYNEQFF.

V and J are TRBV19 and TRBJ2-3; tentative D call: TRBD1 (5 bases). Trimming took 3 bases from V and 4 from J, leaving 14 bases between them. The CDR3 length is 15 residues. Germline assignment: CDR1 LNHDA and CDR2 SQIVND (reference sequence). CDR3: CASSIGQGIADTQYF. CDR3 in DNA: TGTGCCAGTAGTATTGGTCAGGGAATTGCAGATACGCAGTATTTT.

The chain has TRBV5-1 and TRBJ2-7, with 8 nucleotides matching TRBD2. Germline CDR1 reads SGHRS; CDR2 reads YFSETQ. With V trimmed by 0 bases and J by 0 bases, 5 bases remained unmatched. CDR3 length equals 16 residues. CDR3 sequence: CASSLGGSGASYEQYF. The CDR3 DNA is TGCGCCAGCAGCTTGGGTGGTAGCGGGGCCTCCTACGAGCAGTACTTC.

The chain has TRBV18 and TRBJ1-1; D gene uncertain. Germline lookup yields CDR1 KGHSH and CDR2 LQKENI. CDR3 length: 11 residues. Trimming cost V 10 bases and J 6 bases, with 12 bases left between them. Written as DNA, the CDR3 is TGTGCCACCACCTCAGGCCCTGAAGCTTTCTTT. Translation: CATTSGPEAFF.

The J gene is TRBJ1-5, the V gene TRBV19, with D tentatively TRBD1 (6 bases). CDR1 and CDR2 (germline): LNHDA, SQIVND (reference sequence). The CDR3 loop spans 12 amino acids. V lost 9 bases and J 7 bases, leaving 13 bases between the germline ends. The CDR3 reads CASGGLIQPQHF. As DNA, the CDR3 is TGTGCCAGCGGGGGGCTAATCCAGCCCCAGCATTTT.